The TCR beta chain described here comes from a study of cytomegalovirus exposure and HLA in healthy donors. Study background: The Caucasian-associated ancestry cluster held under 90% of a few hundred genotyped donors. Findings and limits, study-wide: In a later analysis, most CMV-associated TCR beta chains appeared HLA-restricted. Sequencing artifact likely explains a cluster of highly shared sequence variants. An analysis done earlier found most TCR beta V segments productive about 87% or about 30% of the time.

Per germline, CDR1 SEHNR and CDR2 FQNEAQ (reference sequence). The CDR3 spans 15 residues. The V and J ends lost 4 bases and 5 bases respectively, with 14 bases between them. This clone was found a few times. Its cognate antigen is unknown. This PCR relied on a set of 60 Vbeta primers and 13 Jbeta primers. The repertoire was sequenced with immunoSEQ multiplex PCR; TCRdb's copy has only in-frame clones and lacks some. The table shows about 180,000 clones, with 60% to 85% occurring only once. The sequenced material came from PBMCs. The chain carries TRBV7-9 and TRBJ2-2, with TRBD1 as a possible D gene (6 bases). The sequence derives from a man aged 18 to 35 in good health and CMV-seronegative. CDR3 DNA sequence: TGTGCCAGCAGCTACTTGACAGGTCGGACCGGGGAGCTGTTTTTT. Its translation is CASSYLTGRTGELFF.